This T cell receptor beta chain was documented in a study of vaccination effects on CD4 cells after COVID-19. Germline assignment: CDR1 LGHNA and CDR2 YNFKEQ. V lost 1 base to trimming and J lost 10 bases, with 14 bases between them. This CDR3 is built from 14 residues. Assay used: immunoSEQ multiplex PCR; TCRdb lists only in-frame clones, some missing. The data show around 29,000 clones, with approximately 71% seen just once and roughly 9% held by the top ten. After expansion with viral peptide pools in the ViraFEST assay, antigen-specific CD4+ T cells were sequenced. Following 10 days of culture, CD4+ T cells were isolated. The participants, recipients of two vaccine doses, got either BNT162b2 or mRNA-1273. Note on this clone: Its cognate antigen is unknown.

The rearrangement joins TRBV4-2 to TRBJ2-1; the D gene is possibly TRBD2 (5 bases). The sequences come from CD4+ T cells from PBMCs cultured with HCoV-NL63 spike peptides, collected after COVID-19 vaccination. This sequence originates from a human donor who received a COVID-19 vaccine. The CDR3 region has the DNA TGTGCCAGCAGCCAAGTGCTAGCCCGGATAGAGCAGTTCTTC. Translating it yields CASSQVLARIEQFF.